This TCR beta chain was captured in a study of T cell responses to AZD1222 COVID-19 vaccine. This CDR3 spans 13 amino acids. Germline V CDR1 and CDR2: SGHNT, YYREEE (reference sequence). J gave up 3 bases and V 8 bases, and 5 bases lay outside the gene matches. A note on this clone: Its cognate antigen is unknown.

TCRdb's copy holds only in-frame clones and misses some; the assay was immunoSEQ multiplex PCR. The sample lists 100,000 to 150,000 clones; around 90% were seen once. Whole-study results and caveats: Receipt of two AZD1222 doses was followed by a rise in Spike-specific TCR breadth and depth. Spike-wide vaccine-associated CD4 TCRs dominated at 160-218 and 743-854. Among AZD1222 vaccinees, only six were seropositive at baseline.

This TCR was recovered from an adult in good health. Sequenced material: peripheral blood, taken on day 0 of AZD1222 vaccination. The chain joins TRBV5-4 to TRBJ1-5, with 7 bases that match TRBD1. CDR3 nucleotides: TGTGCCAGTTCGACAGGGATCAATCAGCCCCAGCATTTT. Its protein product is CASSTGINQPQHF.